This is a list of T cell receptor beta chains from one sample in a study of beta chain features in type 1 diabetes. Sequencing was performed with immunoSEQ multiplex PCR; in TCRdb, only in-frame clones are kept and a portion is missing. The repertoire holds roughly 250,000 clones, around 21% seen once, with 0.028% in the top ten. Material: naive CD4+ T cells from blood. Every receptor here comes from a woman between 40 and 55 years old with type 1 diabetes. Both conserved end residues are part of each CDR3. Fields, in order: clone size, J gene, V gene, D gene, CDR3 protein, CDR3 DNA. The D gene is left open where the match is weak. Size values are once, few and many counts, or a class for expanded clones, and some rows have none.

clone size: NA; J gene: TRBJ2-7; V gene: TRBV13; D gene: NA; CDR3 protein: CASSLELAYEQYF; CDR3 DNA: TGTGCCAGCAGCTTAGAACTAGCCTACGAGCAGTACTTC
clone size: few; J gene: TRBJ2-3; V gene: TRBV5-1; D gene: TRBD2; CDR3 protein: CASRTSGGATDTQYF; CDR3 DNA: TGCGCCAGCCGGACAAGCGGGGGGGCGACAGATACGCAGTATTTT
clone size: NA; J gene: TRBJ1-2; V gene: TRBV11-2; D gene: NA; CDR3 protein: CASSFPQNYGYTF; CDR3 DNA: TGTGCCAGCAGCTTCCCGCAGAACTATGGCTACACCTTC
clone size: NA; J gene: TRBJ1-2; V gene: TRBV15; D gene: NA; CDR3 protein: CATSRGAEKYGYTF; CDR3 DNA: TGTGCCACCAGCAGGGGGGCCGAAAAGTATGGCTACACCTTC
clone size: NA; J gene: TRBJ2-7; V gene: TRBV11-2; D gene: NA; CDR3 protein: CASSLDMGLEQYF; CDR3 DNA: TGTGCCAGCAGCTTAGATATGGGGCTTGAGCAGTACTTC
clone size: NA; J gene: TRBJ2-3; V gene: TRBV5-4; D gene: NA; CDR3 protein: CASSRGQGDTQYF; CDR3 DNA: TGTGCCAGCAGCCGGGGACAAGGCGATACGCAGTATTTT
clone size: few; J gene: TRBJ2-7; V gene: TRBV5-1; D gene: NA; CDR3 protein: CASSLAGIEQYF; CDR3 DNA: TGCGCCAGCAGCTTGGCCGGGATCGAGCAGTACTTC
clone size: NA; J gene: TRBJ2-5; V gene: TRBV7-3; D gene: NA; CDR3 protein: CASSLTGTPQETQYF; CDR3 DNA: TGTGCCAGCAGCTTAACCGGGACACCCCAAGAGACCCAGTACTTC
clone size: few; J gene: TRBJ2-3; V gene: TRBV5-4; D gene: NA; CDR3 protein: CASSFVRSTDTQYF; CDR3 DNA: TGTGCCAGCAGCTTTGTCCGGAGCACAGATACGCAGTATTTT
clone size: few; J gene: TRBJ2-5; V gene: TRBV9; D gene: TRBD2; CDR3 protein: CASSATSGGGQETQYF; CDR3 DNA: TGTGCCAGCAGCGCCACTAGCGGAGGGGGCCAAGAGACCCAGTACTTC